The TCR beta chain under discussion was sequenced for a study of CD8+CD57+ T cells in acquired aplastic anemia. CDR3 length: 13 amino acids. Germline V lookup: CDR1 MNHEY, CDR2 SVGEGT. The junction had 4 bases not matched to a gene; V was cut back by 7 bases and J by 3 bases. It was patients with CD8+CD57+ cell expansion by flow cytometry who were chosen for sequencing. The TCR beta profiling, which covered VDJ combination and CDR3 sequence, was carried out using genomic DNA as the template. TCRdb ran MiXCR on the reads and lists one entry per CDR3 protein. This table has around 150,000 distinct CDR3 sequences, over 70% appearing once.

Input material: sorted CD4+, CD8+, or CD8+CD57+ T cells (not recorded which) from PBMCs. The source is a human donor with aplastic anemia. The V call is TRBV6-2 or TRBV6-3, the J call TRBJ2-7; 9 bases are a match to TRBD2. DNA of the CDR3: TGTGCCAGCACCCTAGCGGGGAGCTACGAGCAGTACTTC. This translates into CASTLAGSYEQYF.